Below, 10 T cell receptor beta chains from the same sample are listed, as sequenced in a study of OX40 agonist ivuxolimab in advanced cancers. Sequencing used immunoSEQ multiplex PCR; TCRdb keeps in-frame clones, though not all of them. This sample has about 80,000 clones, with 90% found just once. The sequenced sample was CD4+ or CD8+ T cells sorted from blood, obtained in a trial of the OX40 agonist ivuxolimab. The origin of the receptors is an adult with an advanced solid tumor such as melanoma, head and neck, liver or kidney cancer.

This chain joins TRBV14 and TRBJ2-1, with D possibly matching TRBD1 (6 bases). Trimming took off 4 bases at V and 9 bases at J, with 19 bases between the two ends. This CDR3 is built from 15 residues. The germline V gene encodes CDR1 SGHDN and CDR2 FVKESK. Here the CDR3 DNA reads TGTGCCAGCAGCCTCAGGGGCGGCATAATATCTGAGCAGTTCTTC. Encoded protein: CASSLRGGIISEQFF.

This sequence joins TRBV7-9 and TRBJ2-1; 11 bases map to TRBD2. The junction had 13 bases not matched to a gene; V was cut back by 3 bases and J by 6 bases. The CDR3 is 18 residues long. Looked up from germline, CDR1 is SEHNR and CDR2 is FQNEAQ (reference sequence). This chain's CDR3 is CASSFKVASGRRTNEQFF. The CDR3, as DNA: TGTGCCAGCAGCTTCAAAGTGGCTAGCGGGAGGCGAACCAATGAGCAGTTCTTC.

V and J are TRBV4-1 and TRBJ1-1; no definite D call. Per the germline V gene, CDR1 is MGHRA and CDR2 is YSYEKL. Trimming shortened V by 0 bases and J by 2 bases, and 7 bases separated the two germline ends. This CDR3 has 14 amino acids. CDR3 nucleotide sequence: TGCGCCAGCAGCCAAGAGGCCTTCAACACTGAAGCTTTCTTT. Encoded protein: CASSQEAFNTEAFF.

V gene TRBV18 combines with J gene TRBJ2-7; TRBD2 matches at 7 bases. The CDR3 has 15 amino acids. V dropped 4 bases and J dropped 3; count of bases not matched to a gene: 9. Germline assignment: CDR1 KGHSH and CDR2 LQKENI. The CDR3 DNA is TGTGCCAGCTCACTAGCCCCTAGCGGAGACTACGAGCAGTACTTC. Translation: CASSLAPSGDYEQYF.

The chain's CDR3 is CASIRQGGQPQHF. For the CDR3, the DNA is TGTGCCAGCATCAGACAGGGAGGTCAGCCCCAGCATTTT. The V call is TRBV6-1, the J call TRBJ1-5; the match to TRBD1 covers 7 bases. The V and J ends lost 7 bases and 6 bases, in that order; junction bases with no gene match: 6. CDR1 is MNHNS and CDR2 is SASEGT in the germline V gene. This CDR3 is 13 amino acids long.

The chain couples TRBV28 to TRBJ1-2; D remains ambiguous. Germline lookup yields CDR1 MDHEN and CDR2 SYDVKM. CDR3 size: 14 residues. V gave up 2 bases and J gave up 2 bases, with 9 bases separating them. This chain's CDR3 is CASSLTAANYGYTF. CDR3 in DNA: TGTGCCAGCAGTTTAACGGCGGCGAACTATGGCTACACCTTC.

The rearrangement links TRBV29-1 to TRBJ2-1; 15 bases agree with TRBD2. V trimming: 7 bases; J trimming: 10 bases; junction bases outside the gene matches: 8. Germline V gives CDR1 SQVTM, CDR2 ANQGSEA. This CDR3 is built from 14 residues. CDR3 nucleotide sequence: TGCAGCGCTGGACTAGCGGGAGGGAGGCGGGAGCAGTTCTTC. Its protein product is CSAGLAGGRREQFF.

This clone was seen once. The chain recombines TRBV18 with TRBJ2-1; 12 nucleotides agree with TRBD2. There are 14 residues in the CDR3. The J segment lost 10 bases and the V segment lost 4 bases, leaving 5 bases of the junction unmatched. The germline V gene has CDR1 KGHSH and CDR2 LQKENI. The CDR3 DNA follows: TGTGCCAGCTCACACTCGACTAGCGGGAGAGAGCAGTTCTTC. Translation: CASSHSTSGREQFF.

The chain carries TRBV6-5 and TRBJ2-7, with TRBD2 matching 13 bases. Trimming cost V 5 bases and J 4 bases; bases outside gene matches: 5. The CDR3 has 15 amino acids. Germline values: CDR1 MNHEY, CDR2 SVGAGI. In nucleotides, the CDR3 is TGTGCCAGCAGTGGAAGGACTAGCGGGAGATACGAGCAGTACTTC. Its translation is CASSGRTSGRYEQYF.

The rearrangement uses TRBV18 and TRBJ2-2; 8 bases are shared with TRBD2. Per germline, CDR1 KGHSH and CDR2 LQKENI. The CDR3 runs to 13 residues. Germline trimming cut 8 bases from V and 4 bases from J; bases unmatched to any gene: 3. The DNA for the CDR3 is TGTGCCAGCAACAGCGGGGGCACCGGGGAGCTGTTTTTT. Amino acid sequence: CASNSGGTGELFF.